The sequence of this T cell receptor beta chain was determined in a study of vaccination and CD4 T cells after COVID-19. Study as a whole: As their vaccination, participants received two doses of either BNT162b2 or mRNA-1273 vaccine. The authors used overlapping spike peptides from SARS-CoV-2, HCoV-NL63, HCoV-OC43 and HCoV-229E to stimulate cells.

With the Oncomine TCR Beta short-read assay, DNA from cultured CD4+ T cells was sequenced. One entry per CDR3 protein, called by TCRdb with MiXCR from the PCR reads. The repertoire includes more than 15,000 distinct CDR3 sequences, roughly 54% of them detected once, and about 16% sits in the top ten. Findings of the study overall: Counts of SARS-CoV-2-reactive clonotypes had a median that went from approximately 23 to 38, a nonsignificant change.

This CDR3 has 14 amino acids. V lost 6 bases, J lost 5 bases, and 9 bases stayed unmatched. CDR1 and CDR2 from the germline V gene are DFQATT and SNEGSKA (reference sequence). Regarding this clonotype: Its antigen is still unknown.

Time point defined: late sampling 161 to 241 days after vaccination in a few convalescent patients. As to treatment: approximately 9-day PBMC culture with coronavirus spike peptide pools or control peptides (ViraFEST assay). The clonotype comes from a human donor who had recovered from COVID-19. The chain recombines TRBV20-1 with TRBJ2-1, with 8 bases that match TRBD2. The source was CD4+ T cells from blood, cultured in vitro, collected about 7 months after SARS-CoV-2 vaccination. The CDR3 is CSAAQAGGHNEQFF. CDR3 nucleotides: TGCAGTGCAGCTCAGGCGGGGGGCCACAATGAGCAGTTCTTC.